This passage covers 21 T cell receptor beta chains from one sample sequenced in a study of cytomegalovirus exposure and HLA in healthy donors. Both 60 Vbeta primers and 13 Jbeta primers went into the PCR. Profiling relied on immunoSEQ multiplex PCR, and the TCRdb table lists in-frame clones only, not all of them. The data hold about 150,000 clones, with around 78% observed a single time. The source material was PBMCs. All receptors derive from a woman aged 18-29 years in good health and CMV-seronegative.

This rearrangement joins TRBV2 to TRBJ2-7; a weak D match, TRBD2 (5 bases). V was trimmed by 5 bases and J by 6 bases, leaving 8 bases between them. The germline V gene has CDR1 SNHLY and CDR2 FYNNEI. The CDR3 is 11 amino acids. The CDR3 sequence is CASSSGIEQYF. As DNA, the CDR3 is TGTGCCAGCAGTTCGGGGATCGAGCAGTACTTC. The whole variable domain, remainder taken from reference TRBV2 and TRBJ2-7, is EPEVTQTPSHQVTQMGQEVILRCVPISNHLYFYWYRQILGQKVEFLVSFYNNEISEKSEIFDDQFSVERPDGSNFTLKIRSTKLEDSAMYFCASSSGIEQYFGPGTRLTVT.

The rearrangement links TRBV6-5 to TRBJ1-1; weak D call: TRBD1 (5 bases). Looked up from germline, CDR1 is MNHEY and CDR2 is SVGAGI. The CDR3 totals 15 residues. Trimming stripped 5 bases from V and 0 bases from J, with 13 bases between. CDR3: CASSQWAQVNTEAFF. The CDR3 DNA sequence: TGTGCCAGCAGTCAGTGGGCACAGGTGAACACTGAAGCTTTCTTT.

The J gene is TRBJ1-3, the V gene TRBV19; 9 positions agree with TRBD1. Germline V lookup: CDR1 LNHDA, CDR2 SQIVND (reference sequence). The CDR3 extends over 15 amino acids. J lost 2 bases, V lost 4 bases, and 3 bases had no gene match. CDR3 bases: TGTGCCAGTAGTAGAGGGACAGGGACTGGAAACACCATATATTTT. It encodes CASSRGTGTGNTIYF. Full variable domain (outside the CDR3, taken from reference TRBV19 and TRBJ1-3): DGGITQSPKYLFRKEGQNVTLSCEQNLNHDAMYWYRQDPGQGLRLIYYSQIVNDFQKGDIAEGYSVSREKKESFPLTVTSAQKNPTAFYLCASSRGTGTGNTIYFGEGSWLTVV.

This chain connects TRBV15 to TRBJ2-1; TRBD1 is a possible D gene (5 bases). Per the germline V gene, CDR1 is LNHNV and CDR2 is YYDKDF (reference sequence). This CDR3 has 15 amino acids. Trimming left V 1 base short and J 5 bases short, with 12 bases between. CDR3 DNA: TGTGCCACCAGCAGAGTAGACAGAATAAACAATGAGCAGTTCTTC. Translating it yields CATSRVDRINNEQFF.

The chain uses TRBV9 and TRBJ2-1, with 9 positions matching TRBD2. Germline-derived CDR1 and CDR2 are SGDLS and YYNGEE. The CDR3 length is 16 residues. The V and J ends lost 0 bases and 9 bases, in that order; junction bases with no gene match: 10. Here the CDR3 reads CASSVAGGGRAVEQFF. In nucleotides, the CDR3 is TGTGCCAGCAGCGTAGCTGGGGGCGGGAGGGCCGTTGAGCAGTTCTTC.

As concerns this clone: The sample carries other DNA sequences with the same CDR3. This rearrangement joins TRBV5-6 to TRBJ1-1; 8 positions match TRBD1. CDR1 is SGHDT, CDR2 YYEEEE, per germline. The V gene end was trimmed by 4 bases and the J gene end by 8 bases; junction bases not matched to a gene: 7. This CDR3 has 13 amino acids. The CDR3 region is CASSLGTGTEAFF. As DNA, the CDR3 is TGTGCCAGCAGCCTAGGGACAGGCACCGAAGCTTTCTTT. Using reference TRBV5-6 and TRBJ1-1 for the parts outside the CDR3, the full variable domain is DAGVTQSPTHLIKTRGQQVTLRCSPKSGHDTVSWYQQALGQGPQFIFQYYEEEERQRGNFPDRFSGHQFPNYSSELNVNALLLGDSALYLCASSLGTGTEAFFGQGTRLTVV.

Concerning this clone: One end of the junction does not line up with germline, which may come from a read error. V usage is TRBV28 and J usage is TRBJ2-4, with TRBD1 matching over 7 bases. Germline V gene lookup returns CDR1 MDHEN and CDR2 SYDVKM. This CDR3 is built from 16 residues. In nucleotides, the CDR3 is TGTGCCAGCAGTTCGGCCGAGGGGGCCGGTCTGAACAGTCAGTACTTC. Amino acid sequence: CASSSAEGAGLNSQYF. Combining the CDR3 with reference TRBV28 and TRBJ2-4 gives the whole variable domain DVKVTQSSRYLVKRTGEKVFLECVQDMDHENMFWYRQDPGLGLRLIYFSYDVKMKEKGDIPEGYSVSREKKERFSLILESASTNQTSMYLCASSSAEGAGLNSQYFGAGTRLSVL.

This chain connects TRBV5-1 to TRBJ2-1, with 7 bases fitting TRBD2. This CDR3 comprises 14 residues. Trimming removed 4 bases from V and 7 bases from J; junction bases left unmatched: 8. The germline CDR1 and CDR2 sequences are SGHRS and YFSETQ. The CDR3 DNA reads TGCGCCAGCAGCATGGGATACGGGGGGAATGAGCAGTTCTTC. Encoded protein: CASSMGYGGNEQFF.

CDR3 sequence: CSGFGGPTEAFF. CDR3 DNA: TGCAGCGGGTTCGGGGGGCCCACTGAAGCTTTCTTT. The chain combines TRBV29-1 with TRBJ1-1, with D maybe TRBD1 (6 bases). The V and J ends lost 7 bases and 4 bases respectively, with 13 bases between them. The CDR3 contains 12 residues. The germline gives CDR1 SQVTM, CDR2 ANQGSEA.

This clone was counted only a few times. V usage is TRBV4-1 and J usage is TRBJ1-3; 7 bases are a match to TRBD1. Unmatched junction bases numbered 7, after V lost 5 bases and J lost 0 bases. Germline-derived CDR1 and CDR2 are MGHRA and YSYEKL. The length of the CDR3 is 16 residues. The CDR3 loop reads CASSWGGTASGNTIYF. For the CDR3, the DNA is TGCGCCAGCAGCTGGGGTGGGACAGCCTCTGGAAACACCATATATTTT.

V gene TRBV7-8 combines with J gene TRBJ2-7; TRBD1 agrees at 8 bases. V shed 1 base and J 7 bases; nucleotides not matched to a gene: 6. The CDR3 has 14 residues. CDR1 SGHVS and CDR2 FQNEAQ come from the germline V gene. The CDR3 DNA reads TGTGCCAGCAGCTTAGGGCAGGGGGCTCAGGAGCAGTACTTC. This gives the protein CASSLGQGAQEQYF.

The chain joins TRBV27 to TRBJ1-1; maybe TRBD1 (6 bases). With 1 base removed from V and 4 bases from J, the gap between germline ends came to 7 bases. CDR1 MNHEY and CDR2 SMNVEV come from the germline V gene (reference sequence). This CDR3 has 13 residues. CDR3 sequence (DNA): TGTGCCAGCAGTTTATTAGGGGGCACTGAAGCTTTCTTT. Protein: CASSLLGGTEAFF.

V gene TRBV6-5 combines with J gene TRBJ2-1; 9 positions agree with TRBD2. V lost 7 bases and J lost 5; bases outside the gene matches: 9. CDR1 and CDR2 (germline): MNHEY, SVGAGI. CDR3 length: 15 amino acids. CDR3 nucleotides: TGTGCCAGCAAATTAGCGGGAGCAAACCACAATGAGCAGTTCTTC. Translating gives CASKLAGANHNEQFF.

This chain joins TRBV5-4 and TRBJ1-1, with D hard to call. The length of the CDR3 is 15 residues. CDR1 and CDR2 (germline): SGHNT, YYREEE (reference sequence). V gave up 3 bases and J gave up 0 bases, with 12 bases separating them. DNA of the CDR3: TGTGCCAGCAGCTCCCGGGGAGTTCTGAACACTGAAGCTTTCTTT. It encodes CASSSRGVLNTEAFF.

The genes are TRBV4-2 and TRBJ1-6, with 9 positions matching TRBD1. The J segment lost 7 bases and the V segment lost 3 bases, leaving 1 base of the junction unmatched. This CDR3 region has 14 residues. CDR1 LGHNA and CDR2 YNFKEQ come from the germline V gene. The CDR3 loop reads CASSQGQGNSPLHF. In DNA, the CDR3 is TGTGCCAGCAGCCAGGGACAGGGAAATTCACCCCTCCACTTT.

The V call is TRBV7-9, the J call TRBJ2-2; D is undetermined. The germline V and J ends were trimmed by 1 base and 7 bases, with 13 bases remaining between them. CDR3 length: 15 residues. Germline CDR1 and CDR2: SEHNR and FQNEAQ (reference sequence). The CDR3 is CASSLDRVLFGELFF. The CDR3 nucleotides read TGTGCCAGCAGCTTAGACAGAGTGCTTTTCGGGGAGCTGTTTTTT.

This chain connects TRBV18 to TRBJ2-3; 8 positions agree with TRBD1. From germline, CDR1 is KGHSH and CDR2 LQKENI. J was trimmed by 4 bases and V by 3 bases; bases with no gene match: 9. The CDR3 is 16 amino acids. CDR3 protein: CASSPAGGVRADTQYF. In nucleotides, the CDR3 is TGTGCCAGCTCACCGGCAGGGGGCGTGAGGGCAGATACGCAGTATTTT.

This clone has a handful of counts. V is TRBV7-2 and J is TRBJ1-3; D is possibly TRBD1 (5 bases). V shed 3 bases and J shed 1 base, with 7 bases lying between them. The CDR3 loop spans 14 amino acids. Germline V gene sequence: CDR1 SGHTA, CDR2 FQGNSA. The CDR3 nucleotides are TGTGCCAGCAGCTTCGGGGGTTCTGGAAACACCATATATTTT. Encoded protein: CASSFGGSGNTIYF.

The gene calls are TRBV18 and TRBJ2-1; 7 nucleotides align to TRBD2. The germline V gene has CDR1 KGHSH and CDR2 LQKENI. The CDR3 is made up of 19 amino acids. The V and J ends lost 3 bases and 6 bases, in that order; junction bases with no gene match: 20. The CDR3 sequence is CASSPYRVVAGPDPNEQFF. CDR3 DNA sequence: TGTGCCAGCTCACCGTACCGAGTGGTAGCGGGCCCTGACCCCAATGAGCAGTTCTTC.

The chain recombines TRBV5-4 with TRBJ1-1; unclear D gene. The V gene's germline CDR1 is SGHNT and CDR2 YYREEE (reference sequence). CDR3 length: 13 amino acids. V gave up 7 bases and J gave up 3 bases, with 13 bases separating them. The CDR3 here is CASRGYLDTEAFF. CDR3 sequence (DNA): TGTGCCAGCCGAGGATATCTGGACACTGAAGCTTTCTTT. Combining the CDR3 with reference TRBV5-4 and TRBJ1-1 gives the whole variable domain ETGVTQSPTHLIKTRGQQVTLRCSSQSGHNTVSWYQQALGQGPQFIFQYYREEENGRGNFPPRFSGLQFPNYSSELNVNALELDDSALYLCASRGYLDTEAFFGQGTRLTVV.

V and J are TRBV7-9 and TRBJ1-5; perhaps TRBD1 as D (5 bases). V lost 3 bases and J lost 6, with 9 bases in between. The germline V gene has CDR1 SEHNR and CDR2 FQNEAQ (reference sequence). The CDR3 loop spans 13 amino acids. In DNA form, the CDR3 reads TGTGCCAGCAGCTTCCAGGGTGGTCAGCCCCAGCATTTT. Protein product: CASSFQGGQPQHF.